The 15 T cell receptor beta chains reported below all come from one sample, sequenced in a study of Ad26.COV2.S vaccination and SARS-CoV-2 variants. Produced via immunoSEQ multiplex PCR; TCRdb's table is partial and in-frame only. The sample has about 94,000 clones, approximately 81% seen once. The source was peripheral blood, collected after recovery from COVID-19. Receptors originate from a human donor who had recovered from COVID-19.

This sequence joins TRBV10-3 and TRBJ2-3, with a possible D match to TRBD2 (5 bases). Trimming removed 7 bases from V and 0 bases from J, with 11 bases in between. CDR3 length equals 14 residues. Per the germline V gene, CDR1 is ENHRY and CDR2 is SYGVKD. This chain's CDR3 is CAITEGLSTDTQYF. In DNA, the CDR3 is TGTGCCATCACAGAGGGCCTTAGCACAGATACGCAGTATTTT.

This clone was counted at least ten times. The gene calls are TRBV15 and TRBJ1-1; no reliable D call. This CDR3 comprises 11 residues. Germline values: CDR1 LNHNV, CDR2 YYDKDF (reference sequence). V was shortened by 5 bases and J by 4 bases, with 5 bases between the two germline ends. CDR3 coding DNA: TGTGCCACCAGCTACGGCACTGAAGCTTTCTTT. Its protein is CATSYGTEAFF.

This chain uses TRBV3-1 (or the pseudogene TRBV3-2) with TRBJ1-3; D uncertain. Germline V lookup: CDR1 LGHDT, CDR2 YNNKEL (reference sequence). This CDR3 contains 14 residues. Trimming removed 0 bases from V and 11 bases from J, with 14 bases in between. DNA of the CDR3: TGTGCCAGCAGCCAAGACCGATTTTTAGGACCCATATATTTT. It encodes CASSQDRFLGPIYF.

This clone was observed a single time. The chain is built from TRBV9 and TRBJ2-7; D might be TRBD1 (6 bases). CDR3 length: 14 amino acids. In germline, CDR1 is SGDLS, CDR2 YYNGEE. The V and J ends lost 4 bases and 6 bases respectively, with 17 bases between them. DNA for the CDR3: TGTGCCAGCAGCCCTGGTTTCAGGGGTGCCGAGCAGTACTTC. This gives the protein CASSPGFRGAEQYF. Filled out from reference TRBV9 and TRBJ2-7, the complete variable domain reads DSGVTQTPKHLITATGQRVTLRCSPRSGDLSVYWYQQSLDQGLQFLIQYYNGEERAKGNILERFSAQQFPDLHSELNLSSLELGDSALYFCASSPGFRGAEQYFGPGTRLTVT.

This chain links TRBV18 with TRBJ1-5; 8 positions agree with TRBD1. Germline CDR1 reads KGHSH; CDR2 reads LQKENI. The CDR3 has 14 amino acids. With V trimmed by 6 bases and J by 5 bases, 6 bases remained unmatched. CDR3 bases: TGTGCCAGCTCCTCTCAGGGGGCGGATCAGCCCCAGCATTTT. This encodes CASSSQGADQPQHF.

This sequence joins TRBV12-5 and TRBJ2-3; TRBD2 matches 10 bases. After removal of 7 bases from V and 1 base from J, the junction contained 5 bases not matched to a gene. The CDR3 runs 15 residues. Germline V gene lookup returns CDR1 LGHNT and CDR2 FRNRAP. CDR3 nucleotides: TGTGCTAGTGCCACCGGGACTAGCGGCACAGATACGCAGTATTTT. Translating gives CASATGTSGTDTQYF.

CDR3 sequence (DNA): TGTGCCAGCAGCCGGGACAGGGGGCTCGACGAGCAGTACTTC. It translates to CASSRDRGLDEQYF. The chain combines TRBV28 with TRBJ2-7, with 12 bases lining up with TRBD1. The CDR3 is made up of 14 amino acids. V shed 6 bases, J shed 5 bases, and the junction held 5 bases outside the gene matches. Per germline, CDR1 MDHEN and CDR2 SYDVKM.

J is TRBJ2-1 and V is TRBV27; D gene unclear. Germline V lookup: CDR1 MNHEY, CDR2 SMNVEV (reference sequence). The CDR3 contains 13 residues. V lost 6 bases and J lost 0, with 6 bases in between. The CDR3 DNA follows: TGTGCCAGCAGGTCGAGCTCCTACAATGAGCAGTTCTTC. It is translated as CASRSSSYNEQFF.

The CDR3 nucleotides read TGCGCCAGCAGCTTGGTAGCGGGATCCTACAATGAGCAGTTCTTC. This gives the protein CASSLVAGSYNEQFF. This sequence joins TRBV5-1 and TRBJ2-1; 8 nucleotides match TRBD2. CDR3 length equals 15 residues. The V and J ends lost 0 bases and 1 base, in that order; junction bases with no gene match: 0. Germline V gene sequence: CDR1 SGHRS, CDR2 YFSETQ.

For this clone: The same CDR3 also results from other DNA sequences found in this sample. The chain combines TRBV9 with TRBJ1-5, with TRBD1 as a possible D gene (5 bases). Germline V gene lookup returns CDR1 SGDLS and CDR2 YYNGEE. The CDR3 is 15 amino acids. Trimming took off 0 bases at V and 0 bases at J, with 7 bases between the two ends. CDR3 residues: CASSVGGFSNQPQHF. DNA of the CDR3: TGTGCCAGCAGCGTAGGGGGGTTTAGCAATCAGCCCCAGCATTTT.

The chain recombines TRBV28 with TRBJ1-5; no clear D. V dropped 2 bases and J dropped 0 bases, with 8 bases sitting between them. CDR3 length: 15 amino acids. CDR1 MDHEN and CDR2 SYDVKM come from the germline V gene. CDR3 DNA sequence: TGTGCCAGCAGTTTACCCGGGATTAGCAATCAGCCCCAGCATTTT. Its translation: CASSLPGISNQPQHF. The complete variable domain, with remaining parts taken from reference TRBV28 and TRBJ1-5, reads DVKVTQSSRYLVKRTGEKVFLECVQDMDHENMFWYRQDPGLGLRLIYFSYDVKMKEKGDIPEGYSVSREKKERFSLILESASTNQTSMYLCASSLPGISNQPQHFGDGTRLSIL.

The rearrangement links TRBV5-4 to TRBJ1-5, with a weak D call TRBD1 (6 bases). Trimming shortened V by 4 bases and J by 4 bases, and 12 bases separated the two germline ends. Germline CDR1 is SGHNT and CDR2 is YYREEE (reference sequence). The CDR3 covers 14 residues. In DNA form, the CDR3 reads TGTGCCAGCAGCGCCGGGACAACGAATCAGCCCCAGCATTTT. This gives the protein CASSAGTTNQPQHF.

A word on this clone: The junction does not match germline at one end; this may be a read error. V is TRBV6-6 and J is TRBJ2-3, with D unresolved. The germline V gene has CDR1 MNHNY and CDR2 SVGAGI (reference sequence). CDR3 length: 12 amino acids. For the CDR3, the DNA is TGTGCCAGCAGTACGCCGGGTCACTCCCTTTTTTTT. Translation: CASSTPGHSLFF.

The chain's CDR3 is CASTGVGGFTDTQYF. The CDR3 region has the DNA TGTGCCAGCACTGGCGTTGGCGGTTTCACAGATACGCAGTATTTT. V is TRBV2 and J is TRBJ2-3; D unclear. The CDR3 is 15 residues long. V was pared by 7 bases and J by 2 bases, with 16 bases between. Germline V CDR1 and CDR2: SNHLY, FYNNEI.

V and J are TRBV5-1 and TRBJ2-1; the match to TRBD1 covers 9 bases. The CDR3 sequence is 13 residues long. From germline, CDR1 is SGHRS and CDR2 YFSETQ. J was trimmed by 7 bases and V by 4 bases; bases with no gene match: 3. In DNA form, the CDR3 reads TGCGCCAGCAGCGAAGGGACAGGGAATGAGCAGTTCTTC. Its translation is CASSEGTGNEQFF. The full variable domain, in which reference TRBV5-1 and TRBJ2-1 provide the parts outside the CDR3, is KAGVTQTPRYLIKTRGQQVTLSCSPISGHRSVSWYQQTPGQGLQFLFEYFSETQRNKGNFPGRFSGRQFSNSRSEMNVSTLELGDSALYLCASSEGTGNEQFFGPGTRLTVL.